Listed below are T cell receptor beta chains from one sample, sequenced in a study of cytomegalovirus exposure and HLA in healthy donors. Using immunoSEQ multiplex PCR, the repertoire was profiled, and TCRdb retains in-frame clones only, with some absent. Of some 140,000 clones listed, about 86% are singletons. Sequenced input: PBMCs. Receptor source: a man aged 18 to 29 in good health and CMV-seronegative. Both conserved end residues are part of each CDR3. The D gene is left open where the match is weak. A row's size may be missing; if present it is once, few, many or a size class.

j_call,clone_size,d_call,v_call,cdr3_aa,cdr3_nt
TRBJ2-2,-,TRBD1,TRBV5-4,CASSFGQGVPGELFF,TGTGCCAGCAGCTTTGGACAGGGAGTACCCGGGGAGCTGTTTTTT
TRBJ2-5,-,-,TRBV19,CASSQSARYRETQYF,TGTGCCAGTAGTCAATCCGCAAGGTACAGGGAGACCCAGTACTTC
TRBJ2-7,few,-,TRBV28,CASRIGGSANSYEQYF,TGTGCCAGCAGGATTGGAGGGTCGGCAAACTCCTACGAGCAGTACTTC
TRBJ1-5,-,TRBD1,TRBV5-1,CASSLTWGQNQPQHF,TGCGCCAGCAGCTTGACCTGGGGACAGAATCAGCCCCAGCATTTT
TRBJ1-4,-,TRBD1,TRBV5-1,CASSLQGASEKLFF,TGCGCCAGCAGCTTACAGGGGGCAAGTGAAAAACTGTTTTTT
TRBJ2-7,-,TRBD1,TRBV10-3,CAAKGDRVGEQYF,TGTGCCGCCAAAGGGGACAGGGTGGGCGAGCAGTACTTC
TRBJ2-3,-,TRBD2,TRBV5-4,CASSGTSGAGGGMQYF,TGTGCCAGCAGCGGGACTAGCGGGGCTGGGGGCGGGATGCAGTATTTT
TRBJ2-2,-,TRBD1,TRBV5-1,CASSLVLTGGNTGELFF,TGCGCCAGCAGCTTGGTCCTGACAGGGGGAAACACCGGGGAGCTGTTTTTT
TRBJ2-7,-,-,TRBV2,CASSERRRSYEQYF,TGTGCCAGCAGTGAAAGGCGGCGTTCCTACGAGCAGTACTTC
TRBJ1-1,-,-,TRBV30,CAWSVTGYTEAFF,TGTGCCTGGAGTGTAACAGGGTATACTGAAGCTTTCTTT
TRBJ1-1,-,-,TRBV6-5,CASSPPRQGIAEAFF,TGTGCCAGCAGCCCACCTCGCCAGGGGATCGCTGAAGCTTTCTTT
TRBJ2-7,-,TRBD1,TRBV6-5,CASSSRTGTSSEQYF,TGTGCCAGCAGTTCCAGGACAGGGACGAGTTCCGAGCAGTACTTC
TRBJ2-2,-,TRBD1,TRBV27,CASRNAGTGVTGELFF,TGTGCCAGCAGGAACGCGGGGACAGGGGTCACCGGGGAGCTGTTTTTT
TRBJ2-7,once,TRBD1,TRBV6-5,CASSYSRQGASEQYF,TGTGCCAGCAGTTACTCGAGGCAGGGGGCGAGCGAGCAGTACTTC
TRBJ2-3,-,TRBD1,TRBV30,CAWSRQGGDTQYF,TGTGCCTGGAGTCGACAGGGTGGAGATACGCAGTATTTT
TRBJ2-5,-,TRBD2,TRBV5-1,CASSLAGTTEETQYF,TGCGCCAGCAGCTTGGCCGGGACTACCGAAGAGACCCAGTACTTC
TRBJ1-3,-,-,TRBV2,CASSLSQRNTIYF,TGTGCCAGCAGCTTATCGCAGAGAAACACCATATATTTT
TRBJ2-1,-,TRBD2,TRBV9,CASSVASGVYNEQFF,TGTGCCAGCAGCGTAGCTAGCGGGGTATACAATGAGCAGTTCTTC
TRBJ2-2,-,-,TRBV21-1,CASSKVLGQGGGFLDTGELFF,TGTGCCAGCAGCAAAGTTCTGGGACAGGGCGGGGGTTTCCTTGACACCGGGGAGCTGTTTTTT
TRBJ2-1,few,TRBD1,TRBV30,CAWSNRDRVIEQFF,TGTGCCTGGAGTAACAGGGACAGGGTTATTGAGCAGTTCTTC
TRBJ2-4,-,-,TRBV4-1,CASSQPGGSAKNIQYF,TGCGCCAGCAGCCAACCTGGGGGGTCAGCCAAAAACATTCAGTACTTC
TRBJ1-3,-,-,TRBV6-6,CASSPSGLFSGNTIYF,TGTGCCAGCTCCCCCTCGGGACTCTTCTCTGGAAACACCATATATTTT
TRBJ2-7,-,TRBD1,TRBV5-4,CASSTRQGPYEQYF,TGTGCCAGCAGCACTCGACAGGGGCCCTACGAGCAGTACTTC
TRBJ2-5,-,-,TRBV13,CASSSEGSLQETQYF,TGTGCCAGCAGCTCCGAGGGCAGCCTTCAAGAGACCCAGTACTTC
TRBJ1-1,-,-,TRBV6-5,CASSYSALNTEAFF,TGTGCCAGCAGTTACAGCGCTTTGAACACTGAAGCTTTCTTT
TRBJ2-1,-,TRBD2,TRBV7-9,CASSSTSLRNNEQFF,TGTGCCAGCAGCTCGACTAGCCTTCGCAACAATGAGCAGTTCTTC
TRBJ1-4,once,-,TRBV5-1,CASSPAQLQGEKLFF,TGCGCCAGCAGCCCGGCTCAGCTCCAGGGTGAAAAACTGTTTTTT
TRBJ2-5,once,-,TRBV10-3,CAISESNSQETQYF,TGTGCCATCAGTGAGTCGAACAGCCAAGAGACCCAGTACTTC
TRBJ2-7,-,-,TRBV18,CASSPAGGGGSYEQYF,TGTGCCAGCTCACCCGCTGGTGGGGGCGGGTCCTACGAGCAGTACTTC
TRBJ2-3,once,TRBD1,TRBV27,CASSLSGDRFWTDTQYF,TGTGCCAGCAGTTTATCGGGGGACAGGTTTTGGACAGATACGCAGTATTTT
TRBJ2-1,-,-,TRBV5-1,CASSAERSSYNEQFF,TGCGCCAGCAGCGCGGAGCGGAGCTCCTACAATGAGCAGTTCTTC
TRBJ2-3,few,-,TRBV7-2,CASSSNTDTQYF,TGTGCCAGCAGCTCCAACACAGATACGCAGTATTTT
TRBJ1-2,-,TRBD1,TRBV2,CASIQDRGREGYTF,TGTGCCAGCATACAGGACAGGGGGCGGGAGGGCTACACCTTC
TRBJ2-4,-,TRBD2,TRBV7-6,CASSCLQEEAGGGIGKNIQYF,TGTGCCAGCAGCTGCCTGCAGGAGGAAGCGGGGGGCGGAATAGGCAAAAACATTCAGTACTTC
TRBJ1-2,few,TRBD1,TRBV5-1,CASSWAGTGGDGGYTF,TGCGCCAGCAGCTGGGCCGGGACAGGGGGCGATGGTGGCTACACCTTC
TRBJ2-2,-,-,TRBV19,CASSTPSGELFF,TGTGCCAGTAGTACCCCCTCCGGGGAGCTGTTTTTT
TRBJ1-1,-,-,TRBV7-8,CASSFWGEHTEAFF,TGTGCCAGCAGCTTTTGGGGGGAGCACACTGAAGCTTTCTTT
TRBJ1-1,-,-,TRBV30,CAWRRYKERCRAFF,TGTGCCTGGAGGCGTTATAAAGAGAGGTGCAGAGCTTTCTTT
TRBJ1-1,-,-,TRBV7-2,CASSLLEGPMNTEAFF,TGTGCCAGCAGCTTATTGGAGGGCCCCATGAACACTGAAGCTTTCTTT
TRBJ2-1,-,TRBD2,TRBV2,CASSGLADYNEQFF,TGTGCCAGCAGTGGACTAGCGGATTACAATGAGCAGTTCTTC
TRBJ2-7,-,-,TRBV11-3,CASSPEGVGEQYF,TGTGCCAGCAGCCCAGAGGGCGTCGGCGAGCAGTACTTC
TRBJ2-7,-,-,TRBV7-9,CASSADSYSSYEQYF,TGTGCCAGCAGCGCCGACAGTTACAGCTCCTACGAGCAGTACTTC
TRBJ1-1,-,-,TRBV10-3,CAISDRVTEAFF,TGTGCCATCAGTGACAGGGTCACTGAAGCTTTCTTT
TRBJ2-7,-,-,TRBV7-2,CASTPQGGPYEQYF,TGTGCCAGCACCCCGCAAGGGGGTCCCTACGAGCAGTACTTC